This T cell receptor (beta chain) was retrieved from a study of T cells in Graves' hyperthyroidism and ophthalmopathy. Study-level results: Most thyroid clonotypes expanded above 0.001 were also detected in blood.

Amplified TCR beta CDR3 regions derived from RNA transcripts. TCR CDR3 underwent first-round RT-PCR with the HTBI primer set. TCRdb re-called the multiplex PCR reads through MiXCR, storing one row per CDR3 protein. There are under 250,000 distinct CDR3 sequences in the sample; 24% occur only once, and roughly a third lies in the top ten. This clonotype has ten or more counts. Antigen unknown. The CDR3 loop spans 13 amino acids. The germline gives CDR1 MDHEN, CDR2 SYDVKM. V was trimmed by 1 base and J by 2 bases, leaving 6 bases between them. The chain combines TRBV28 with TRBJ2-7, with a possible D match to TRBD1 (6 bases). The sequence came from a woman aged 40 to 55 with Graves' ophthalmopathy. What was sequenced was blood. The CDR3 spells CASSLYRAYEQYF. The CDR3 DNA sequence: TGTGCCAGCAGTTTATACAGGGCCTACGAGCAGTACTTC.